The clone carrying this TCR beta chain was counted a few times. Methods used by the authors: Amplified reference gene primers provided the basis for estimating nucleated cell counts. Here immunoSEQ multiplex PCR was the method, and the copy in TCRdb shows in-frame clones only, minus some. V and J calls and clone size are given by that table; D and trimming were obtained from the DNA. The sample consists of about 200,000 clones, approximately 85% of them appearing once. This entry comes from a study of blood T cell repertoires in COVID-19. Study details: Nucleic acid was either cDNA or gDNA, and it came from T cells, B-cell-depleted T cells, or PBMCs.

Sample: peripheral blood. The clonotype comes from a woman older than 75 with acute or convalescent COVID-19.

The CDR3 reads CASSEGQTYEQYF. In nucleotides, the CDR3 is TGTGCCAGCTCGGAGGGACAGACCTACGAGCAGTACTTC. The gene calls are TRBV18 and TRBJ2-7; weak D call: TRBD1 (7 bases). The length of the CDR3 is 13 residues. CDR1 is KGHSH, CDR2 LQKENI, per germline. The germline V and J ends were trimmed by 6 bases and 2 bases, with 11 bases remaining between them.